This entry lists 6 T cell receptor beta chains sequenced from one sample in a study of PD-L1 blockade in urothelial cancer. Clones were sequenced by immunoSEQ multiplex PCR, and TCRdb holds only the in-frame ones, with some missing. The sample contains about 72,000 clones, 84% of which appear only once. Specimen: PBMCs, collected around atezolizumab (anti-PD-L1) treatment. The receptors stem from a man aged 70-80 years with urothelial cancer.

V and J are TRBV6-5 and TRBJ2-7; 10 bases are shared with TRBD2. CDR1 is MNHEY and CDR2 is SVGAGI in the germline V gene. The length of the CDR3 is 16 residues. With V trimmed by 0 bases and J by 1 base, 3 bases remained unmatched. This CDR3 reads CASSYSGTSVSYEQYF. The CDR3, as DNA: TGTGCCAGCAGTTACTCTGGGACTAGCGTTTCCTACGAGCAGTACTTC.

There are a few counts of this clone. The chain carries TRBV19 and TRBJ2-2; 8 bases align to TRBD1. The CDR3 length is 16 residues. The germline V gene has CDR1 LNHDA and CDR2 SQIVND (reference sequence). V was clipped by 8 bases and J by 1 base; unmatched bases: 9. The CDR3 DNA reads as TGTGCCAGTGAAATATGGGACAGGAGGAACACCGGGGAGCTGTTTTTT. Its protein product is CASEIWDRRNTGELFF.

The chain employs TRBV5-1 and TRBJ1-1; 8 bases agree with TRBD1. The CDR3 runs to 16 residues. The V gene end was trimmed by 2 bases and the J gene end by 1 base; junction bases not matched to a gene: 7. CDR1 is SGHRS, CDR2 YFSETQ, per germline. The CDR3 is CASSLNVGQENTEAFF. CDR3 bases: TGCGCCAGCAGCTTAAACGTGGGACAGGAGAACACTGAAGCTTTCTTT.

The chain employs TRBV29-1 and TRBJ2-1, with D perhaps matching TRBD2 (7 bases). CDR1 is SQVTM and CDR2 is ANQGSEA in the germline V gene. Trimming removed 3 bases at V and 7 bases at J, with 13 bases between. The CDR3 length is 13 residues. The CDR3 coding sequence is TGCAGCGTTGATAGGGGGGGGGTGAATGAGCAGTTCTTC. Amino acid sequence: CSVDRGGVNEQFF.

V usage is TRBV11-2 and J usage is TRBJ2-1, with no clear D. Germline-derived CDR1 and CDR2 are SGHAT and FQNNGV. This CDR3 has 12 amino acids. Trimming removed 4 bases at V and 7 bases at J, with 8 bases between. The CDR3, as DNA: TGTGCCAGCAGCTCAAGCACGAATGAGCAGTTCTTC. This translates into CASSSSTNEQFF.

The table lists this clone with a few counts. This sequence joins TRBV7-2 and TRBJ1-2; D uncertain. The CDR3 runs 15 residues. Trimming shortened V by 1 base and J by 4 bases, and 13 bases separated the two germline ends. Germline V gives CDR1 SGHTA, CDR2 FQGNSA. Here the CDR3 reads CASSLGFRVPYGYTF. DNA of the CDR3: TGTGCCAGCAGCTTAGGATTTCGGGTGCCCTATGGCTACACCTTC.